The rows below give T cell receptor beta chains drawn from one sample of a study of metastatic and nonmetastatic thyroid tumors. TCRdb reanalyzed the PCR reads with MiXCR. The table shows 65,000 to 70,000 clones, with 12% to 15% occurring only once. Sequenced sample: blood. Source of these receptors: a male donor with papillary thyroid cancer or a benign thyroid nodule (not recorded which). Some clones in this sample may be carry-over from other donors' samples. Both conserved end residues are part of each CDR3. A D gene is named only where the DNA matches it firmly. Size is stated for part of the rows, as once, few or many counts, or as a class when the clone is expanded.

d_call: TRBD2
clone_size: many
j_call: TRBJ2-5
v_call: TRBV5-5
cdr3_nt: TGTGCCAGCAGCCTTATGGTGGGGCGGGGGGCTAGGGAAGAGACCCAGTACTTC
cdr3_aa: CASSLMVGRGAREETQYF

d_call: TRBD1
clone_size: many
j_call: TRBJ1-1
v_call: TRBV7-3
cdr3_nt: TGTGCCAGCAGCCGGGACAGGGGGCCTGGCACTGAAGCTTTCTTT
cdr3_aa: CASSRDRGPGTEAFF

d_call: TRBD1
clone_size: many
j_call: TRBJ1-2
v_call: TRBV20-1
cdr3_nt: TGCAGTGCCAGGGGGGGAGCTAACTATGGCTACACCTTC
cdr3_aa: CSARGGANYGYTF

d_call: .
clone_size: many
j_call: TRBJ2-5
v_call: TRBV10-3
cdr3_nt: TGTGCCATCAGTGACAGAGAGAAAGAGACCCAGTACTTC
cdr3_aa: CAISDREKETQYF

d_call: .
clone_size: many
j_call: TRBJ1-2
v_call: TRBV10-3
cdr3_nt: TGTGCCATCAGCCCGGGACTTGTTAACTATGGCTACACCTTC
cdr3_aa: CAISPGLVNYGYTF

d_call: .
clone_size: .
j_call: TRBJ1-1
v_call: TRBV5-1
cdr3_nt: TGCGCCAGCAGCTTGAATGCGAACACTGAAGCTTTCTTT
cdr3_aa: CASSLNANTEAFF

d_call: .
clone_size: .
j_call: TRBJ2-3
v_call: TRBV18
cdr3_nt: TGTGCCAGCTCACGCGGGGTGAGCACAGATACGCAGTATTTT
cdr3_aa: CASSRGVSTDTQYF

d_call: TRBD1
clone_size: many
j_call: TRBJ2-5
v_call: TRBV28
cdr3_nt: TGTGCCAGCAACCCCGGGACAGGGGGCCAAGAGACCCAGTACTTC
cdr3_aa: CASNPGTGGQETQYF

d_call: TRBD2
clone_size: few
j_call: TRBJ2-1
v_call: TRBV6-1
cdr3_nt: TGTGCCAGCAGTGACCCCGCGACTAGCGGGGGTGAGCAGTTCTTC
cdr3_aa: CASSDPATSGGEQFF

d_call: TRBD1
clone_size: few
j_call: TRBJ2-7
v_call: TRBV6-2/TRBV6-3
cdr3_nt: TGTGCCAGCAGCCGGGACAGGGTGAACGAGCAGTACTTC
cdr3_aa: CASSRDRVNEQYF

d_call: TRBD1
clone_size: .
j_call: TRBJ2-7
v_call: TRBV27
cdr3_nt: TGTGCCAGCAGTTTAACGGGACAGGGCGCCTACGAGCAGTACTTC
cdr3_aa: CASSLTGQGAYEQYF

d_call: .
clone_size: .
j_call: TRBJ2-1
v_call: TRBV6-1
cdr3_nt: TGTGCCAGCAGTGAAGATCCGCAGGGGATTTACAATGAGCAGTTCTTC
cdr3_aa: CASSEDPQGIYNEQFF

d_call: .
clone_size: many
j_call: TRBJ2-7
v_call: TRBV28
cdr3_nt: TGTGCCAGCAGTTTTGCGGCCTACGAGCAGTACTTC
cdr3_aa: CASSFAAYEQYF

d_call: TRBD2
clone_size: .
j_call: TRBJ2-1
v_call: TRBV3-1
cdr3_nt: TGTGCCAGCAGCCAAATAGCGGGAGGCGGTGAGCAGTTCTTC
cdr3_aa: CASSQIAGGGEQFF

d_call: TRBD2
clone_size: .
j_call: TRBJ2-1
v_call: TRBV6-1
cdr3_nt: TGTGCCAGCAGTGAGCGGGGGGACCACAATGAGCAGTTCTTC
cdr3_aa: CASSERGDHNEQFF

d_call: .
clone_size: many
j_call: TRBJ2-1
v_call: TRBV7-3
cdr3_nt: TGTGCCAGCAGCCCCAGTCGGCCCCATGAGCAGTTCTTC
cdr3_aa: CASSPSRPHEQFF

d_call: .
clone_size: .
j_call: TRBJ1-5
v_call: TRBV3-1
cdr3_nt: TGTGCCAGCAGCCAATCCCCGGGGAAATGCGAGCCCCAGCATTTT
cdr3_aa: CASSQSPGKCEPQHF

d_call: TRBD2
clone_size: many
j_call: TRBJ2-2
v_call: TRBV20-1
cdr3_nt: TGCAGTGCTAGCCGGACTAGCGGAGGGGGCACCGGGGAGCTGTTTTTT
cdr3_aa: CSASRTSGGGTGELFF

d_call: .
clone_size: .
j_call: TRBJ2-1
v_call: TRBV9
cdr3_nt: TGTGCCAGCAGCCTAGGGGCCGCGGGGAATGAGCAGTTCTTC
cdr3_aa: CASSLGAAGNEQFF

d_call: TRBD2
clone_size: .
j_call: TRBJ2-1
v_call: TRBV6-1
cdr3_nt: TGTGCCAGCAGCAATGGGACTAGCGGGACAAATGAGCAGTTCTTC
cdr3_aa: CASSNGTSGTNEQFF

d_call: .
clone_size: many
j_call: TRBJ1-1
v_call: TRBV5-6
cdr3_nt: TGTGCCAGCAGCTCCGAAACTTACACTGAAGCTTTCTTT
cdr3_aa: CASSSETYTEAFF

d_call: .
clone_size: many
j_call: TRBJ1-6
v_call: TRBV12-3/TRBV12-4
cdr3_nt: TGTGCCAGCGGTCCTACTTTGCCAAATCGTTCACCCCTCCACTTT
cdr3_aa: CASGPTLPNRSPLHF

d_call: TRBD2
clone_size: many
j_call: TRBJ2-2
v_call: TRBV27
cdr3_nt: TGTGCCAGCAGTCCGACTAGCGGGACCGGGGAGCTGTTTTTT
cdr3_aa: CASSPTSGTGELFF

d_call: .
clone_size: many
j_call: TRBJ2-2
v_call: TRBV24-1
cdr3_nt: TGTGCCACACAGGGTCACGGGGAGCTGTTTTTT
cdr3_aa: CATQGHGELFF

d_call: TRBD1
clone_size: many
j_call: TRBJ1-5
v_call: TRBV11-2
cdr3_nt: TGTGCCAGCAGCCTTCTCGCCGGGACAGAATATCAGCCCCAGCATTTT
cdr3_aa: CASSLLAGTEYQPQHF

d_call: TRBD2
clone_size: .
j_call: TRBJ2-5
v_call: TRBV28
cdr3_nt: TGTGCCAGCACCCCGAGGCGCCAGCGGGAGCTCCATGATACCCAGTACTTC
cdr3_aa: CASTPRRQRELHDTQYF

d_call: TRBD2
clone_size: many
j_call: TRBJ2-3
v_call: TRBV7-7
cdr3_nt: TGTGCCAGCAGCCCCCGACTAGCGGGAACCCCAGATACGCAGTATTTT
cdr3_aa: CASSPRLAGTPDTQYF

d_call: .
clone_size: few
j_call: TRBJ1-1
v_call: TRBV3-1
cdr3_nt: TGTGCCAGCAGCCCCCTAGACAGGAACACTGAAGCTTTCTTT
cdr3_aa: CASSPLDRNTEAFF

d_call: .
clone_size: many
j_call: TRBJ1-5
v_call: TRBV11-2
cdr3_nt: TGTGCCAGCAGCTTACTCGGGGTCGGGGGGGCTGGCAATCAGCCCCAGCATTTT
cdr3_aa: CASSLLGVGGAGNQPQHF

d_call: .
clone_size: many
j_call: TRBJ2-1
v_call: TRBV11-1
cdr3_nt: TGTGCCAGCAGCCCCCGGGAGTACAATGAGCAGTTCTTC
cdr3_aa: CASSPREYNEQFF

d_call: TRBD2
clone_size: many
j_call: TRBJ2-3
v_call: TRBV6-1
cdr3_nt: TGTGCCAGCAGTGAACCCCTAGCGGGAGGCGCAGATACGCAGTATTTT
cdr3_aa: CASSEPLAGGADTQYF

d_call: .
clone_size: many
j_call: TRBJ2-7
v_call: TRBV19
cdr3_nt: TGTGCCAGTAGTATTGGGCAAGACAGGCCGGTTGGGTCCTACGAGCAGTACTTC
cdr3_aa: CASSIGQDRPVGSYEQYF

d_call: .
clone_size: many
j_call: TRBJ1-2
v_call: TRBV6-1
cdr3_nt: TGTGCCAGCAGTGACAGGGCTGGCTACACCTTC
cdr3_aa: CASSDRAGYTF

d_call: TRBD1
clone_size: many
j_call: TRBJ2-5
v_call: TRBV7-2
cdr3_nt: TGTGCCAGCAGCGACAGACAGGGGGGGAGGGAGACCCAGTACTTC
cdr3_aa: CASSDRQGGRETQYF

d_call: TRBD2
clone_size: many
j_call: TRBJ2-1
v_call: TRBV20-1
cdr3_nt: TGCAGTGCCCCCGGGACTAGTATAAACAATGAGCAGTTCTTC
cdr3_aa: CSAPGTSINNEQFF

d_call: .
clone_size: many
j_call: TRBJ1-1
v_call: TRBV10-1
cdr3_nt: TGCGCCAGCAGTGAGGTCGGGTCTGAAGCTTTCTTT
cdr3_aa: CASSEVGSEAFF

d_call: TRBD2
clone_size: many
j_call: TRBJ2-5
v_call: TRBV20-1
cdr3_nt: TGCAGTGCTGAGCGGGAGGGCCGCCAAGAGACCCAGTACTTC
cdr3_aa: CSAEREGRQETQYF

d_call: .
clone_size: .
j_call: TRBJ2-5
v_call: TRBV11-2
cdr3_nt: TGTGCCAGCAGCTTAGGTTTCCAAGATACCCAGTACTTC
cdr3_aa: CASSLGFQDTQYF

d_call: .
clone_size: .
j_call: TRBJ2-1
v_call: TRBV4-2
cdr3_nt: TGTGCCAGCAGGGGTGGGGGGGCGAGCTCCTACAATGAGCAGTTCTTC
cdr3_aa: CASRGGGASSYNEQFF

d_call: .
clone_size: .
j_call: TRBJ1-5
v_call: TRBV27
cdr3_nt: TGTGCCAGCGGACGGAGGGGCAATCAGCCCCAGCATTTT
cdr3_aa: CASGRRGNQPQHF

d_call: .
clone_size: few
j_call: TRBJ2-5
v_call: TRBV18
cdr3_nt: TGTGCCAGCTCACCGGGCCCAAAAGGGGGGCAGACCCAGTACTTC
cdr3_aa: CASSPGPKGGQTQYF

d_call: TRBD2
clone_size: many
j_call: TRBJ2-5
v_call: TRBV4-3
cdr3_nt: TGCGCCAGCAGAAAGGAGATAGCGGGAGGTCAAGAGACCCAGTACTTC
cdr3_aa: CASRKEIAGGQETQYF

d_call: .
clone_size: many
j_call: TRBJ2-1
v_call: TRBV5-1
cdr3_nt: TGCGCCAGCAGCTCCTCCGGGACAACCTACAATGAGCAGTTCTTC
cdr3_aa: CASSSSGTTYNEQFF

d_call: TRBD1
clone_size: .
j_call: TRBJ2-7
v_call: TRBV7-7
cdr3_nt: TGTGCTAGCAGCAGATTCTGGAACAGGGGGATGTACTTC
cdr3_aa: CASSRFWNRGMYF

d_call: .
clone_size: many
j_call: TRBJ1-1
v_call: TRBV6-5
cdr3_nt: TGTGCCAGCAGTTATGATACGGGATCGAACACTGAAGCTTTCTTT
cdr3_aa: CASSYDTGSNTEAFF

d_call: .
clone_size: once
j_call: TRBJ1-1
v_call: TRBV7-3
cdr3_nt: TGTGCCAGCAGCTCACGTGGAGGACGGGGACACACTGAAGCTTTCTTT
cdr3_aa: CASSSRGGRGHTEAFF

d_call: TRBD1
clone_size: many
j_call: TRBJ2-5
v_call: TRBV9
cdr3_nt: TGTGCCAGCAGCGTAGCTTACAGGGGAGAGACCCAGTACTTC
cdr3_aa: CASSVAYRGETQYF

d_call: TRBD1
clone_size: many
j_call: TRBJ2-5
v_call: TRBV5-1
cdr3_nt: TGCGCCAGCAGCTGGGGACAGGGGGTAGAGACCCAGTACTTC
cdr3_aa: CASSWGQGVETQYF

d_call: TRBD2
clone_size: .
j_call: TRBJ2-2
v_call: TRBV7-3
cdr3_nt: TGTGCCAGCAGCCCCACATCCTTGACTAGCGGGACCGGTGAGCTGTTTTTT
cdr3_aa: CASSPTSLTSGTGELFF

d_call: .
clone_size: many
j_call: TRBJ2-5
v_call: TRBV10-3
cdr3_nt: TGTGCCATCAGTGATTGGACAGAAGAGACCCAGTACTTC
cdr3_aa: CAISDWTEETQYF

d_call: TRBD1
clone_size: many
j_call: TRBJ1-1
v_call: TRBV14
cdr3_nt: TGTGCCAGCGCAGGGGGCATGAACACTGAAGCTTTCTTT
cdr3_aa: CASAGGMNTEAFF

d_call: TRBD2
clone_size: .
j_call: TRBJ2-3
v_call: TRBV7-3
cdr3_nt: TGTGCCAGCAGCTTAAGCGGCGGGAGCACATATACGCAGTATTTT
cdr3_aa: CASSLSGGSTYTQYF

d_call: .
clone_size: many
j_call: TRBJ2-7
v_call: TRBV19
cdr3_nt: TGTGCCAGTAGTGGCTCCCGGGGCCGATCTTCCTACGAGCAGTACTTC
cdr3_aa: CASSGSRGRSSYEQYF

d_call: .
clone_size: many
j_call: TRBJ1-5
v_call: TRBV10-3
cdr3_nt: TGTGCCATCGGGAGTGAATCGAAGCCCCAGCATTTT
cdr3_aa: CAIGSESKPQHF

d_call: .
clone_size: many
j_call: TRBJ1-5
v_call: TRBV5-8
cdr3_nt: TGTGCCAGCAGCTTGGTGCGGATGGGCAATCAGCCCCAGCATTTT
cdr3_aa: CASSLVRMGNQPQHF

d_call: TRBD2
clone_size: few
j_call: TRBJ2-1
v_call: TRBV28
cdr3_nt: TGTGCCAGCATCTTTTTCGGGAGGGCCAGGTGGTCCTACAATGAGCAGTTCTTC
cdr3_aa: CASIFFGRARWSYNEQFF

d_call: TRBD2
clone_size: many
j_call: TRBJ2-1
v_call: TRBV19
cdr3_nt: TGTGCCAGTACCATAGCGGGAGCGGAATCAAATGAGCAGTTCTTC
cdr3_aa: CASTIAGAESNEQFF

d_call: .
clone_size: .
j_call: TRBJ2-1
v_call: TRBV7-3
cdr3_nt: TGTGCCAGCAGCTTGGCTAGCGTGATGAACAATGAGCAGTTCTTC
cdr3_aa: CASSLASVMNNEQFF